The clone carrying this TCR beta chain has just a few counts. The data stem from a study of regulatory T cells in long-lasting Graves disease. Study information: Duration of antithyroid drug therapy among newly diagnosed Graves' patients was under 3 months.

The length of the CDR3 is 16 residues. Germline CDR1 reads MNHNY; CDR2 reads SVGAGI (reference sequence). V was clipped by 0 bases and J by 0 bases; unmatched bases: 0. HTBI primers from iRepertoire and Arm-PCR of CDR3 regions yielded the TCR beta libraries. TCRdb re-called the multiplex PCR reads with MiXCR, one entry per CDR3 protein. The sample contains roughly 360,000 distinct CDR3 sequences, 10% to 15% of which appear only once. Time point described: newly diagnosed GD, antithyroid drugs for less than 3 months. From PBMCs, RNA was extracted and then used to make the TCR library. Graves' disease diagnoses used American Thyroid Association guidelines. Patients came from an endocrinology department in Xi'an, China. The data also belong to a second study, concerning T cells in Graves' hyperthyroidism and ophthalmopathy. In that study: Graves' hyperthyroidism qualified as stable when ophthalmopathy did not progress within 18 months.

The specimen was peripheral blood mononuclear cells (PBMCs), collected at new diagnosis, from a patient treated with antithyroid drugs. The source of this sequence is a woman aged 18-29 years with Graves disease. The chain uses TRBV6-6 and TRBJ2-3; TRBD2 agrees at 10 bases. The CDR3 bases are TGTGCCAGCAGTTACTCGACTAGCGGGAGCACAGATACGCAGTATTTT. Translating it yields CASSYSTSGSTDTQYF.